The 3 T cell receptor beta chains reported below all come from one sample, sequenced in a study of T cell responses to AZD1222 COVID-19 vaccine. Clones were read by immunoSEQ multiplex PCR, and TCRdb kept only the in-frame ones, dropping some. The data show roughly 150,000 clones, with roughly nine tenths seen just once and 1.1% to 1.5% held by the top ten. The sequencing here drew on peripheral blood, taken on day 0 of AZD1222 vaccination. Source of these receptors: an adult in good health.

CDR3 sequence reads: CASTAPGQLGSPLHF. CDR3 coding DNA: TGTGCCAGTACTGCCCCGGGACAGTTGGGATCACCCCTCCACTTT. This chain uses TRBV19 with TRBJ1-6, with 7 bases lining up with TRBD1. Per the germline V gene, CDR1 is LNHDA and CDR2 is SQIVND (reference sequence). J was trimmed by 10 bases and V by 7 bases; bases with no gene match: 13. This CDR3 region has 15 residues.

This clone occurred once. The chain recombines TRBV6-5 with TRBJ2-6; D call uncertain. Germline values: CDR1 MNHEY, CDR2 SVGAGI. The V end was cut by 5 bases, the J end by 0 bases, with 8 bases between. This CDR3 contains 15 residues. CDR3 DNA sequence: TGTGCCAGCAGTCCCGAAGCCTCTGGGGCCAACGTCCTGACTTTC. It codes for CASSPEASGANVLTF.

CDR3 sequence: CASGQALLSTEAFF. CDR3 bases: TGTGCCAGTGGACAGGCATTGCTAAGCACTGAAGCTTTCTTT. The rearrangement joins TRBV19 to TRBJ1-1, with 7 bases that match TRBD1. V lost 8 bases to trimming and J lost 4 bases; unmatched junction nucleotides: 10. Germline values: CDR1 LNHDA, CDR2 SQIVND (reference sequence). The CDR3 runs 14 residues.